The clone carrying this T cell receptor beta chain is deemed medium-sized. It was during active infection that Seattle patients were enrolled and then longitudinally followed. The sample originates from a study of blood T cell repertoires in COVID-19. About the research overall: Sites across the United States, Italy and Spain contributed samples from acute and convalescent COVID-19. PBMCs, B-cell-depleted T cells, or T cells were the source of the cDNA or gDNA that made up the material.

The CDR3 sequence is 13 residues long. Per the germline V gene, CDR1 is SGHDT and CDR2 is YYEEEE. Trimming took 5 bases from V and 3 from J, leaving 11 bases between them. Authors' analysis steps: Reference gene primer amplification yielded estimated nucleated cell counts. Generated by immunoSEQ multiplex PCR, the TCRdb table keeps only in-frame clones and is missing some. The V and J calls and the clone size are those of that table, but D and trimming were determined from the DNA. The table includes about 96,000 clones, about 90% detected once. The TCR sequence derives from a human donor with COVID-19, enrolled during active disease. The donor label of this sample is uncertain. J is TRBJ1-2 and V is TRBV5-6, with D perhaps TRBD1 (6 bases). Sequencing was carried out using peripheral blood. The CDR3 DNA reads TGTGCCAGCAGATTGACAGGACACTATGGCTACACCTTC. This sequence encodes CASRLTGHYGYTF.